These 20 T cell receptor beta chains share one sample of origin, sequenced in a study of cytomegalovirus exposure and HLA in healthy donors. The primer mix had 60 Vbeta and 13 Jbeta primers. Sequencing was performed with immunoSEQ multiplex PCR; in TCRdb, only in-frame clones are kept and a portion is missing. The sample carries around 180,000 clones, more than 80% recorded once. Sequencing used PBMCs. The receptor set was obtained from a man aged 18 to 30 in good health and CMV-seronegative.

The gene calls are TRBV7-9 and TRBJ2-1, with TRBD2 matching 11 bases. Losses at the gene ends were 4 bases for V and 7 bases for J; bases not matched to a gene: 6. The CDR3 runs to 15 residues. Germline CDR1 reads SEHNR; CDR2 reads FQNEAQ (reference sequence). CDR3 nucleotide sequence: TGTGCCAGCAGCTCACTAGCGGGAGTGTCAAATGAGCAGTTCTTC. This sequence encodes CASSSLAGVSNEQFF.

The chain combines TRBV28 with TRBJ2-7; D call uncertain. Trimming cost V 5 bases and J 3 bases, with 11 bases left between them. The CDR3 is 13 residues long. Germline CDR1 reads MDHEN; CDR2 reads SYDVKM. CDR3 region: CASSPTLYYEQYF. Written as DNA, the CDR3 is TGTGCCAGCAGTCCGACATTATACTACGAGCAGTACTTC.

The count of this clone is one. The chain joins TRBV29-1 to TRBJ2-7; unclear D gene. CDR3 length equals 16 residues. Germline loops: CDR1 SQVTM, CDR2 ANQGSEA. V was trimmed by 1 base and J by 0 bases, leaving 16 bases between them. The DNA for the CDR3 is TGCAGCGTTGAAGCCAGTCGTACCTCCTTCTCCTACGAGCAGTACTTC. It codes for CSVEASRTSFSYEQYF.

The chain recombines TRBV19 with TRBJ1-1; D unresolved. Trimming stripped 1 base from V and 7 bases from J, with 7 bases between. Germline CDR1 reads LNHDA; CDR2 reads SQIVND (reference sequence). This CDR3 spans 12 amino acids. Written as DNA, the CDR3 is TGTGCCAGTAGTATAGCACAAAATGAAGCTTTCTTT. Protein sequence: CASSIAQNEAFF.

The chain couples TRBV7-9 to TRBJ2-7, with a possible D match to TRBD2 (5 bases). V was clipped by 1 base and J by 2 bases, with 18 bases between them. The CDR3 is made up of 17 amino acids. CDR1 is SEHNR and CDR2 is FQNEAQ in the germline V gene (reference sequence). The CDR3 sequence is CASSLEGGRGPPYEQYF. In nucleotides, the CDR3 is TGTGCCAGCAGCTTAGAGGGTGGGAGAGGCCCCCCCTACGAGCAGTACTTC.

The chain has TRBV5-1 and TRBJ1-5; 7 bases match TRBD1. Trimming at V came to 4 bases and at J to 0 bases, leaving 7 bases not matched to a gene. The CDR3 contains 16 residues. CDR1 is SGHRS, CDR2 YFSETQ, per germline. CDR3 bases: TGCGCCAGCAGCCCGGGACAGCCCTATAGCAATCAGCCCCAGCATTTT. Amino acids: CASSPGQPYSNQPQHF.

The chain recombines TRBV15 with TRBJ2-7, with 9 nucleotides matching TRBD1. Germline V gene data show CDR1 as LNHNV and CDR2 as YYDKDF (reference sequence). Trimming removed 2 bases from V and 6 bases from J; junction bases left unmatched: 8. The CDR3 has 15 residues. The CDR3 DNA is TGTGCCACCAGCAGAAACAGGGGGCTCTCGGGCGAGCAGTACTTC. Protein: CATSRNRGLSGEQYF.

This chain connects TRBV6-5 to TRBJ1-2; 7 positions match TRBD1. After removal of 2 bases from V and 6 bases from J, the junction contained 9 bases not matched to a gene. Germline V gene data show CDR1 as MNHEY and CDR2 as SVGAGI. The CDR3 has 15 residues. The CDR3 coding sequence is TGTGCCAGCAGTTACATCGGACAGGCCCTTCATGGCTACACCTTC. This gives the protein CASSYIGQALHGYTF.

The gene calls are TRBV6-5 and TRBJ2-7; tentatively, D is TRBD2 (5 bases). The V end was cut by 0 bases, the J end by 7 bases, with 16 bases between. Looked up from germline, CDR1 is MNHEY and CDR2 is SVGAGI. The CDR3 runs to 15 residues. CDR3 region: CASSYSPTMPGEQYF. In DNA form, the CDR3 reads TGTGCCAGCAGTTACTCACCGACTATGCCTGGGGAGCAGTACTTC.

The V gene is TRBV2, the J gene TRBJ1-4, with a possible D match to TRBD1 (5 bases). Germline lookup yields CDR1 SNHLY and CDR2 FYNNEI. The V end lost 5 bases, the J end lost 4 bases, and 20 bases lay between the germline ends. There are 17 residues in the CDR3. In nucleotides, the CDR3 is TGTGCCAGCAGTAAACGGCCTCAGGGTGATAGTAATGAAAAACTGTTTTTT. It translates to CASSKRPQGDSNEKLFF.

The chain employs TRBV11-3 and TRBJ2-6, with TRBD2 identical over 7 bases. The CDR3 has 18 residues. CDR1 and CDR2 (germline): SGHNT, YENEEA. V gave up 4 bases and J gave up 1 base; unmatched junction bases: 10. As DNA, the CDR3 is TGTGCCAGCAGCTCCCCCCAAGGGCGGGGGTCTGGGGCCAACGTCCTGACTTTC. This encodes CASSSPQGRGSGANVLTF.

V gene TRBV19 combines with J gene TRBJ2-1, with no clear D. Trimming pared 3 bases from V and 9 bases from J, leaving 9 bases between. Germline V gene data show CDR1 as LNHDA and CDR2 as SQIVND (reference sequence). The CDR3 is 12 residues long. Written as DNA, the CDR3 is TGTGCCAGTAGTATTTTAACGGGTGAGCAGTTCTTC. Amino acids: CASSILTGEQFF.

The CDR3 is CASSLITVLGTANVGELFF. CDR3 DNA: TGTGCCAGCAGCTTAATTACCGTCTTGGGGACAGCAAACGTCGGGGAGCTGTTTTTT. The V and J genes are TRBV7-8 and TRBJ2-2, with 7 bases identical to TRBD1. V lost 2 bases and J lost 7; bases outside the gene matches: 19. The germline V gene encodes CDR1 SGHVS and CDR2 FQNEAQ. This CDR3 region has 19 residues.

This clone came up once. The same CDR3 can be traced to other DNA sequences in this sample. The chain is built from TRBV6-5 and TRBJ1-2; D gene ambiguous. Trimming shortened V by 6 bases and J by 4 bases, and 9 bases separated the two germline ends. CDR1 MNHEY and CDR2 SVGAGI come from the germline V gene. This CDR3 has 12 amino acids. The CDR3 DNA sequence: TGTGCCAGCAGCCCAGCGGGCTATGGCTACACCTTC. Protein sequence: CASSPAGYGYTF.

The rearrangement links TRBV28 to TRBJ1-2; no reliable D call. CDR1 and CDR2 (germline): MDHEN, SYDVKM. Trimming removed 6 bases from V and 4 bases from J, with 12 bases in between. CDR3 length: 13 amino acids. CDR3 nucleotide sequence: TGTGCCAGCAGCTCCGCTACGGTCTATGGCTACACCTTC. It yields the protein CASSSATVYGYTF.

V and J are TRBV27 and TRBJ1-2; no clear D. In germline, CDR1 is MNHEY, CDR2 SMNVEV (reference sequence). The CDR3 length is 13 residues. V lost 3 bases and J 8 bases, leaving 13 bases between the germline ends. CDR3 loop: CASSFGEGLGYTF. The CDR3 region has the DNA TGTGCCAGCAGTTTCGGCGAGGGTTTGGGCTACACCTTC.

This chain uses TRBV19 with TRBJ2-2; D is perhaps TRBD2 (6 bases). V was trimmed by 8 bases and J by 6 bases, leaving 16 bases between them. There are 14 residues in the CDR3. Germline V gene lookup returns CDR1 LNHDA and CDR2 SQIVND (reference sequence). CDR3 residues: CASYRRSGPGELFF. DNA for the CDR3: TGTGCCAGTTATAGGAGGAGCGGGCCCGGGGAGCTGTTTTTT.

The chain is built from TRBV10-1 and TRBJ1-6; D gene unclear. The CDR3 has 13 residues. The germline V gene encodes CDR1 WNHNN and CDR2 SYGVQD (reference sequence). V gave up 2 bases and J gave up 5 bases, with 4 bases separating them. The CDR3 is CASSEADNSPLHF. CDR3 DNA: TGCGCCAGCAGTGAGGCAGATAATTCACCCCTCCACTTT.

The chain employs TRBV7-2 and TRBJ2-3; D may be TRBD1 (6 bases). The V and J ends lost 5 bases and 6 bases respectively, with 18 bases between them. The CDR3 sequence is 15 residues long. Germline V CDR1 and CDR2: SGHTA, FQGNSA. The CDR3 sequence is CASSPDRLRADTQYF. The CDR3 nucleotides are TGTGCCAGCAGCCCTGACAGGCTCCGGGCGGATACGCAGTATTTT.

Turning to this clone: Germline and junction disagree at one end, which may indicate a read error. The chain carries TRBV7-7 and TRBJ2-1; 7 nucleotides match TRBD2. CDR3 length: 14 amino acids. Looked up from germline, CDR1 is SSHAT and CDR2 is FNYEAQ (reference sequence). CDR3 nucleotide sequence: TGTGCTAGCAGCCCTATTCAGCGGGACCCAATTCAGTTCTTC. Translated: CASSPIQRDPIQFF.